This TCR beta chain was identified during a study of response to subunit inactivated influenza vaccine. The V end was cut by 5 bases, the J end by 6 bases, with 16 bases between. The CDR3 extends over 14 amino acids. Study-level findings and limits: Each seasonal flu vaccination may recruit only limited new T cells, authors suggested.

TCRdb ran MiXCR on the RT-PCR reads and lists one entry per CDR3 protein. The profile shows 450,000 to 500,000 distinct CDR3 sequences, roughly 11% of them singletons. This clonotype was counted at least ten times. Antigen: not known. The source is a man aged 50 or older who received an inactivated influenza vaccine. Specimen: PBMCs from blood, collected more than 35 days after vaccination. The chain employs TRBV12-3 or TRBV12-4 and TRBJ1-2; D is perhaps TRBD1 (6 bases). The CDR3 DNA reads as TGTGCCAGCAGTCCCCGCACAGGGCTTCATGGCTACACCTTC. This sequence encodes CASSPRTGLHGYTF.